This TCR beta chain originates from a study of regulatory T cells in long-lasting Graves disease. Documented time point: newly diagnosed GD, antithyroid drugs for less than 3 months. With RNA extracted from PBMCs as input, the TCR library was made. It was by American Thyroid Association guidelines that Graves' disease was diagnosed. The sample holds a few counts of this clonotype. Antigen unknown. This CDR3 has 14 residues. Germline V gene lookup returns CDR1 MGHRA and CDR2 YSYEKL. Trimming removed 2 bases at V and 5 bases at J, with 13 bases between. Regarding the study as a whole: Persistent patients shared fewer than 3,500 public clonotypes among themselves. Newly diagnosed patients shared fewer, at around 970.

Library construction for TCR beta used iRepertoire HTBI primers and Arm-PCR of CDR3 regions. Per the original data handling: Taken together, the samples had 62 TRBV and approximately 13 TRBJ segments identified. TCRdb recomputed calls from the multiplex PCR reads with MiXCR, one row per CDR3 protein. It is TCRdb's table, rather than the study itself, that gives the V and J calls and clone size. The repertoire holds about 380,000 distinct CDR3 sequences, roughly 15% seen once, with 20% to 25% in the top ten. V gene TRBV4-1 combines with J gene TRBJ2-7, with D unclear. This TCR was recovered from a female donor with Graves disease. Source: peripheral blood mononuclear cells (PBMCs), taken at new diagnosis, from a patient treated with antithyroid drugs. This CDR3 is CASSQQEQVNEQYF. CDR3 DNA sequence: TGCGCCAGCAGCCAACAAGAGCAGGTTAACGAGCAGTACTTC.